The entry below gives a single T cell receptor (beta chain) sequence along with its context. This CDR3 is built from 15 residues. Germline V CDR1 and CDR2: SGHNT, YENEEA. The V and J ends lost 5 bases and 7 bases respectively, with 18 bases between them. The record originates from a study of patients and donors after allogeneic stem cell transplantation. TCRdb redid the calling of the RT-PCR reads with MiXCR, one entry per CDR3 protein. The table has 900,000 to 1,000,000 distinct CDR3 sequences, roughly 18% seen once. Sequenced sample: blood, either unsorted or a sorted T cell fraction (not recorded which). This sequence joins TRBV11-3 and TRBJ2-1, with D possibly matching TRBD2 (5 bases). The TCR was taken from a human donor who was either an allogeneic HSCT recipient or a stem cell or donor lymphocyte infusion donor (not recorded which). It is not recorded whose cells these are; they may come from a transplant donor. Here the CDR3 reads CASSPVRGPSNEQFF. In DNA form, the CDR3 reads TGTGCCAGCAGCCCCGTACGAGGGCCCAGTAATGAGCAGTTCTTC. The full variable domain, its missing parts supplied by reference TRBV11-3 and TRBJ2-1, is EAGVVQSPRYKIIEKKQPVAFWCNPISGHNTLYWYLQNLGQGPELLIRYENEEAVDDSQLPKDRFSAERLKGVDSTLKIQPAELGDSAVYLCASSPVRGPSNEQFFGPGTRLTVL.